This T cell receptor (beta chain) was profiled in a study of blood T cell repertoires in COVID-19. Measured with immunoSEQ multiplex PCR; TCRdb has only the in-frame clones, and not every one. The sample has around 220,000 clones, 88% seen once; the top ten hold roughly 15%. Germline CDR1 and CDR2: LGHNA and YSLEER. The CDR3 is 16 residues long. Trimming removed 3 bases at V and 7 bases at J, with 18 bases between. The sequence came from a woman in her fifties or sixties with acute COVID-19. Sequencing used PBMCs or T cells enriched from blood (not recorded which). J is TRBJ2-2 and V is TRBV4-3; D may be TRBD2 (6 bases). CDR3 sequence: CASSHFGAGRVGELFF. The CDR3 DNA follows: TGCGCCAGCAGCCACTTCGGCGCGGGACGGGTCGGGGAGCTGTTTTTT.